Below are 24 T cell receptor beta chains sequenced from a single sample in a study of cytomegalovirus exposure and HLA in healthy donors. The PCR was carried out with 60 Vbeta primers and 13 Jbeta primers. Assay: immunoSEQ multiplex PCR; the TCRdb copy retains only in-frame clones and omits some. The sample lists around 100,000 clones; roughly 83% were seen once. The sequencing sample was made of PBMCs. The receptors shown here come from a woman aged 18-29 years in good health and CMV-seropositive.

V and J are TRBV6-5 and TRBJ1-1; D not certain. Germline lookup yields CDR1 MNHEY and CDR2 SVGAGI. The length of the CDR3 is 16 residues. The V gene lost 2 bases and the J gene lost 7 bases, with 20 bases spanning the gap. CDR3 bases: TGTGCCAGCAGTTACGGAGGAGTACCTCGCGAGGGTGAAGCTTTCTTT. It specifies CASSYGGVPREGEAFF.

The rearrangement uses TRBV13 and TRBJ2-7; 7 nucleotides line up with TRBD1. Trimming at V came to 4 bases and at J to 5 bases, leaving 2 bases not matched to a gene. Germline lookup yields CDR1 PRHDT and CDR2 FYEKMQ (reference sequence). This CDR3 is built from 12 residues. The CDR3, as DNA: TGTGCCAGCAGCTATGACAGGGACGAGCAGTACTTC. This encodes CASSYDRDEQYF.

CDR3 nucleotide sequence: TGTGCTAGTGCCCTAGGGCAGGGGAATGAGCAGTTCTTC. Its translation: CASALGQGNEQFF. The genes are TRBV12-5 and TRBJ2-1; perhaps TRBD1 as D (6 bases). In germline, CDR1 is LGHNT, CDR2 FRNRAP. Trimming pared 7 bases from V and 7 bases from J, leaving 14 bases between. This CDR3 has 13 amino acids.

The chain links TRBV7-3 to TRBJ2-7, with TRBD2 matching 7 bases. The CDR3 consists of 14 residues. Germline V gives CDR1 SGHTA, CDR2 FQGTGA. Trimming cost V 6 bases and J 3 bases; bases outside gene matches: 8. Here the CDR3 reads CASSFAGVVYEQYF. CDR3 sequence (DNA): TGTGCCAGCAGTTTCGCGGGAGTTGTCTACGAGCAGTACTTC.

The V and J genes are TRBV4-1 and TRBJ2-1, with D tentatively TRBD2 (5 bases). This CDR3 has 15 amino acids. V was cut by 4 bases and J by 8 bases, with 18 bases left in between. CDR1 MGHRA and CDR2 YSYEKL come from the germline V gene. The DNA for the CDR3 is TGCGCCAGCAGCCTCACGATTGGACCCGGGGATGAGCAGTTCTTC. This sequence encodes CASSLTIGPGDEQFF.

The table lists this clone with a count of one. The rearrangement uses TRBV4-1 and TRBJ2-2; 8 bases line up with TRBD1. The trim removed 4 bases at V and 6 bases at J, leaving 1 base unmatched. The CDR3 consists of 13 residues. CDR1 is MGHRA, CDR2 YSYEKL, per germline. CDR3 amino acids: CASSLRGPGELFF. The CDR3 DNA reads TGCGCCAGCAGCCTCAGGGGGCCCGGGGAGCTGTTTTTT.

The CDR3 is CASSSGTGADTQYF. The CDR3 DNA is TGTGCCAGCAGCTCTGGGACTGGAGCAGATACGCAGTATTTT. The rearrangement joins TRBV11-2 to TRBJ2-3; D perhaps matches TRBD2 (6 bases). V was trimmed by 4 bases and J by 4 bases, leaving 12 bases between them. This CDR3 has 14 amino acids. CDR1 and CDR2 (germline): SGHAT, FQNNGV.

CDR3 sequence (DNA): TGCGCCAGCAGCTTGGTACTAGCGGGAGGTCGTGAGACCCAGTACTTC. Translation gives CASSLVLAGGRETQYF. The chain is built from TRBV5-1 and TRBJ2-5, with 12 positions matching TRBD2. The CDR3 runs to 16 residues. Unmatched junction bases numbered 5, after V lost 0 bases and J lost 5 bases. The V gene's germline CDR1 is SGHRS and CDR2 YFSETQ.

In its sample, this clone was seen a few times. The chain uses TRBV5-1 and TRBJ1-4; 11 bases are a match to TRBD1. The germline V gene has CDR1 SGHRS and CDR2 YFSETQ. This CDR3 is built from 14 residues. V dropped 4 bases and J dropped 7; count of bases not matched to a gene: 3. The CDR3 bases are TGCGCCAGCAGCCTAGGACAGGGGGCTGAAAAACTGTTTTTT. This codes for CASSLGQGAEKLFF.

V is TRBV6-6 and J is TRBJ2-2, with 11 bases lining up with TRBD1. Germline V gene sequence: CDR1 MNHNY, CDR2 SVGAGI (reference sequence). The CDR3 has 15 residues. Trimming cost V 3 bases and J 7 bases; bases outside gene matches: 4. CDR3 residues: CASSYGTGGIGELFF. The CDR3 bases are TGTGCCAGCAGTTATGGGACAGGGGGGATCGGGGAGCTGTTTTTT.

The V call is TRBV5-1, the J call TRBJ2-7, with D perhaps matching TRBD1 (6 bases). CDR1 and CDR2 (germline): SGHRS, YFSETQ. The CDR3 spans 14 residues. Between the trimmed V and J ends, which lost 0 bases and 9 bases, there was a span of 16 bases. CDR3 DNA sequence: TGCGCCAGCAGCTTGGTCTCAGGGGACGGTGCGCAGTACTTC. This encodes CASSLVSGDGAQYF.

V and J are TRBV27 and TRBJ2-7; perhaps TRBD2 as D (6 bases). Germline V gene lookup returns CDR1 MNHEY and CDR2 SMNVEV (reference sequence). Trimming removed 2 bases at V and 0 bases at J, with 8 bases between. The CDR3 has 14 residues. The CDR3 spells CASSLGGNSYEQYF. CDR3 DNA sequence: TGTGCCAGCAGTTTAGGGGGGAACTCCTACGAGCAGTACTTC.

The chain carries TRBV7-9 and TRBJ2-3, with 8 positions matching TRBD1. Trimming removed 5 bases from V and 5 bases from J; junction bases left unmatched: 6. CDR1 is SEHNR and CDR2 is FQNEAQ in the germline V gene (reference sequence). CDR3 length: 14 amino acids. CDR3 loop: CASSPTGAVDTQYF. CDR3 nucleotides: TGTGCCAGCAGCCCGACAGGGGCCGTAGATACGCAGTATTTT.

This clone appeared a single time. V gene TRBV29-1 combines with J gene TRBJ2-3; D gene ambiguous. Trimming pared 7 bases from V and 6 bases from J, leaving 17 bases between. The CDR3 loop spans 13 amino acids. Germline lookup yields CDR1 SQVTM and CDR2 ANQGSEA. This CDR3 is CSAVTQTTDTQYF. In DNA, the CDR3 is TGCAGCGCCGTCACACAGACAACCGATACGCAGTATTTT.

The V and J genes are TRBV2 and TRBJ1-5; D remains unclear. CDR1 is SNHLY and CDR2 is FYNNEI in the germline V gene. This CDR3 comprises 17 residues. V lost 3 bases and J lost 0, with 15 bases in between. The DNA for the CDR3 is TGTGCCAGCAGTGAGTTAGAGGGCTCTTATAGCAATCAGCCCCAGCATTTT. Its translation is CASSELEGSYSNQPQHF.

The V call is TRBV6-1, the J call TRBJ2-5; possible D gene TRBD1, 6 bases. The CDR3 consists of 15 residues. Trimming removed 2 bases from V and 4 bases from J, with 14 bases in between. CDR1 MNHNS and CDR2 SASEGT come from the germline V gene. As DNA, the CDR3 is TGTGCCAGCAGTGAATTGGCGGTCAGGGGAGAGACCCAGTACTTC. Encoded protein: CASSELAVRGETQYF.

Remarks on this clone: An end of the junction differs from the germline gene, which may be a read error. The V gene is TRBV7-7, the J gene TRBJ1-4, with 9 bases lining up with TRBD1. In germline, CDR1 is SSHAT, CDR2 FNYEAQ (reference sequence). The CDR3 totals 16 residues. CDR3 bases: TGTGCTAGCAGCTTATTACCGACAGGGGGAGAGGAAAAACTGTTTTTT. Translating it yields CASSLLPTGGEEKLFF.

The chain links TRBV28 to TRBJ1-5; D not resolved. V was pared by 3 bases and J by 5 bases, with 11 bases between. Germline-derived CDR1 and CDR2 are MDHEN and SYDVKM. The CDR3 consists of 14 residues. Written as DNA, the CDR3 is TGTGCCAGCAGTTTTGGGCAAAAGGATCAGCCCCAGCATTTT. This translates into CASSFGQKDQPQHF. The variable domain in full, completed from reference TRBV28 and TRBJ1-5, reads DVKVTQSSRYLVKRTGEKVFLECVQDMDHENMFWYRQDPGLGLRLIYFSYDVKMKEKGDIPEGYSVSREKKERFSLILESASTNQTSMYLCASSFGQKDQPQHFGDGTRLSIL.

The DNA of the CDR3 is TGTGCCAGCGGGGCGGGGGAGACCTACGAGCAGTACTTC. Protein sequence: CASGAGETYEQYF. The gene calls are TRBV27 and TRBJ2-7, with 7 nucleotides matching TRBD2. CDR1 is MNHEY and CDR2 is SMNVEV in the germline V gene (reference sequence). V shed 8 bases and J 2 bases; nucleotides not matched to a gene: 6. The CDR3 sequence is 13 residues long.

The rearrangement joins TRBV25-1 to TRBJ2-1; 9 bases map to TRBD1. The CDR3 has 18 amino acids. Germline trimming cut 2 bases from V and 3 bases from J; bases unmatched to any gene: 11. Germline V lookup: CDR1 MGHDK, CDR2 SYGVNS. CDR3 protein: CASSETTQGTGIYNEQFF. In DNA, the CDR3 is TGTGCCAGCAGTGAAACAACCCAGGGGACAGGGATCTACAATGAGCAGTTCTTC. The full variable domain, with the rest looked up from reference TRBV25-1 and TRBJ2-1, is EADIYQTPRYLVIGTGKKITLECSQTMGHDKMYWYQQDPGMELHLIHYSYGVNSTEKGDLSSESTVSRIRTEHFPLTLESARPSHTSQYLCASSETTQGTGIYNEQFFGPGTRLTVL.

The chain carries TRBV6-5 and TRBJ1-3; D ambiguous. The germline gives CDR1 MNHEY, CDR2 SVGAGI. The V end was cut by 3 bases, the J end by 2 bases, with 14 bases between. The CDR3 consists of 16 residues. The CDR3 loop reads CASSYSVGGTGNTIYF. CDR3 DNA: TGTGCCAGCAGTTATTCTGTCGGCGGTACTGGAAACACCATATATTTT.

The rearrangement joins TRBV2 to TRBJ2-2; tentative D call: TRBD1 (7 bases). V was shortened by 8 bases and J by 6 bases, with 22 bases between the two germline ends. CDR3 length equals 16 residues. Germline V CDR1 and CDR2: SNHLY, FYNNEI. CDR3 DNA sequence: TGTGCCAGCCCGCCGCAGGGGGGAGTAGGAGCCGGGGAGCTGTTTTTT. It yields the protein CASPPQGGVGAGELFF. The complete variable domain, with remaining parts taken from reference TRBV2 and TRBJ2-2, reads EPEVTQTPSHQVTQMGQEVILRCVPISNHLYFYWYRQILGQKVEFLVSFYNNEISEKSEIFDDQFSVERPDGSNFTLKIRSTKLEDSAMYFCASPPQGGVGAGELFFGEGSRLTVL.

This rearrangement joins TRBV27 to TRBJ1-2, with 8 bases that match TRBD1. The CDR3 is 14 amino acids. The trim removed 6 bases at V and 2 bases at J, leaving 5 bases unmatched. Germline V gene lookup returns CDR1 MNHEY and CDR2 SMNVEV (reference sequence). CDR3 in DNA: TGTGCCAGCAGATACAGGGGGGGAAACTATGGCTACACCTTC. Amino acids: CASRYRGGNYGYTF.

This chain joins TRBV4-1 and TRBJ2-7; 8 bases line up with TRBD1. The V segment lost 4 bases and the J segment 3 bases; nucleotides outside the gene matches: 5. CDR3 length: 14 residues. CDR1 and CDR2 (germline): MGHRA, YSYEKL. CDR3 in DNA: TGCGCCAGCAGCCTAGGACAGGGCCGCTACGAGCAGTACTTC. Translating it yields CASSLGQGRYEQYF.